This T cell receptor beta chain derives from a study of PD-L1 blockade in urothelial cancer. At the level of the study: It was at 3 weeks (second dose) and 6 weeks after treatment start that blood was analyzed. The median number of T cells present in blood samples was 130,000 to 150,000.

On this clone itself: Its antigen remains unknown.

The study's findings and limits: Below-median pretreatment blood TCR clonality was associated with improved progression-free and overall survival.

Repertoires were generated with immunoSEQ multiplex PCR, while TCRdb's copy carries only in-frame clones and drops some. This sample has tens of thousands of clones, with roughly 90% found just once. Germline V CDR1 and CDR2: SGHRS, YFSETQ. J was trimmed by 4 bases and V by 1 base; bases with no gene match: 11. The CDR3 runs to 17 residues. This sample's time point: pretreatment peripheral blood. Each patient's cancer was a locally advanced or metastatic urothelial carcinoma. This TCR was recovered from a man aged 60 to 69 with urothelial cancer. The sequenced sample was PBMCs, obtained around atezolizumab (anti-PD-L1) treatment. The genes are TRBV5-1 and TRBJ2-7, with 10 positions matching TRBD1. CDR3 residues: CASSLLEGQGREYEQYF. The CDR3 coding sequence is TGCGCCAGCAGCTTGCTTGAGGGACAGGGGAGAGAATACGAGCAGTACTTC. The full variable domain, completed using reference TRBV5-1 and TRBJ2-7, is KAGVTQTPRYLIKTRGQQVTLSCSPISGHRSVSWYQQTPGQGLQFLFEYFSETQRNKGNFPGRFSGRQFSNSRSEMNVSTLELGDSALYLCASSLLEGQGREYEQYFGPGTRLTVT.